Listed below are T cell receptor beta chains from one sample, sequenced in a study of identical twins. TCRdb processed the 5' RACE reads anew with MiXCR; each CDR3 protein has one entry. The table includes 450,000 to 500,000 distinct CDR3 sequences, more than 13% detected once. The same data also went into a second study, on yellow fever vaccine responses in identical twins.

The sample was CD4+ T cells sorted from blood. These receptors were collected from a woman under 30 in good health. Both conserved end residues are part of each CDR3. D genes are given only for firm matches. Not all rows give a size; the values are once, few, many and, for expanded clones, a class.

>17|TRBV20-1|TRBD2|few|TRBJ2-1
TGCAGTGCTAGTCGACTAGCGGGGGGGAACTCCTACAATGAGCAGTTCTTC
CSASRLAGGNSYNEQFF
>16|TRBV11-3|TRBD2|few|TRBJ2-2
TGTGCCAGCAGTTTTACTAGCGGGAGCCTCACCGGGGAGCTGTTTTTT
CASSFTSGSLTGELFF
>16|TRBV3-1|TRBD1|few|TRBJ2-3
TGTGCCAGCAGCCTCGGGATGGACAGGGGAACAGATACGCAGTATTTT
CASSLGMDRGTDTQYF
>14|TRBV5-1|-|many|TRBJ2-7
TGCGCCAGCAGCTCCCGCGACAGGGAGGACGAGCAGTACTTC
CASSSRDREDEQYF
>16|TRBV2|-|few|TRBJ2-7
TGTGCCAGCAGTCCTCCCGAGGTCCTCTTATCCTACGAGCAGTACTTC
CASSPPEVLLSYEQYF
>15|TRBV25-1|-|many|TRBJ2-1
TGTGCCAGCAGTGAATCCGGGGGCGGGGGTAGTGAGCAGTTCTTC
CASSESGGGGSEQFF
>15|TRBV11-2|TRBD2|-|TRBJ2-3
TGTGCCAGCAGCTTAAACGGGAGGGACACAGATACGCAGTATTTT
CASSLNGRDTDTQYF
>16|TRBV12-3/TRBV12-4|TRBD1|many|TRBJ1-1
TGTGCCAGCAGTTTTGGGTCGGGGACAGCGAACACTGAAGCTTTCTTT
CASSFGSGTANTEAFF
>17|TRBV11-2|-|few|TRBJ2-1
TGTGCCAGCAGCTTAGAAGGTTGGGGGATGCGGGGAAATGAGCAGTTCTTC
CASSLEGWGMRGNEQFF
>14|TRBV3-1|TRBD2|few|TRBJ2-5
TGTGCCAGCAGCCACGGGCTAGCGGAAGAGACCCAGTACTTC
CASSHGLAEETQYF
>15|TRBV6-5|-|-|TRBJ2-3
TGTGCCAGCAGTTACTCTTTGCTCCGCACAGATACGCAGTATTTT
CASSYSLLRTDTQYF
>12|TRBV6-2/TRBV6-3|-|few|TRBJ2-7
TGTGCCAGCGGGAGACTTGAGCGCGAGCAGTACTTC
CASGRLEREQYF
>10|TRBV20-1|-|-|TRBJ2-1
TGCAGTGCCTTTGAATCCGAGCAGTTCTTC
CSAFESEQFF
>14|TRBV20-1|TRBD1|few|TRBJ2-7
TGCAGTGCCCCGGGACAGGACCGAACCTACGAGCAGTACTTC
CSAPGQDRTYEQYF
>18|TRBV15|TRBD2|few|TRBJ2-1
TGTGCCACCAGCAGGGGTGGGACTAGCGGGAGGACCTACAATGAGCAGTTCTTC
CATSRGGTSGRTYNEQFF
>16|TRBV5-5|-|-|TRBJ2-7
TGTGCCAGCAGCCCCCCTCTCGGGGGACGACCCTACGAGCAGTACTTC
CASSPPLGGRPYEQYF
>15|TRBV7-3|-|-|TRBJ1-1
TGTGCCAGCAGCCCCTCGACAGATAGGAACACTGAAGCTTTCTTT
CASSPSTDRNTEAFF
>8|TRBV5-5|TRBD1|few|TRBJ1-6
TGTGCCAGCAGGGGACAGTACTTT
CASRGQYF
>18|TRBV27|TRBD2|few|TRBJ2-7
TGTGCCAGCAGTTTTCCCGCGATTTCTGCTGGGGGGGTCTACGAGCAGTACTTC
CASSFPAISAGGVYEQYF
>14|TRBV7-3|TRBD1|many|TRBJ2-1
TGTGCCAGCAGCTTGACAGGGGACTACAATGAGCAGTTCTTC
CASSLTGDYNEQFF
>15|TRBV20-1|TRBD2|-|TRBJ2-2
TGCAGTGCTAGCTGGCTAGCGGGGAACACCGGGGAGCTGTTTTTT
CSASWLAGNTGELFF
>17|TRBV4-2|TRBD2|few|TRBJ2-1
TGTGCCAGCAGCCAACCTCCCGGGACTAGCGGGGGGCCCCCCGAGTTCTTC
CASSQPPGTSGGPPEFF
>17|TRBV4-3|-|-|TRBJ2-3
TGCGCCAGCAGCCAAGAATCCGGCAGGGGAAGGACAGATACGCAGTATTTT
CASSQESGRGRTDTQYF
>15|TRBV3-1|TRBD2|-|TRBJ2-1
TGTGCCAGCAGCCAAGACCTACTAGCGCAGAATGAGCAGTTCTTC
CASSQDLLAQNEQFF
>10|TRBV19|-|-|TRBJ2-1
TGTGCCACCCCCCTGGGCCAACGGTTCTTC
CATPLGQRFF
>16|TRBV7-2|-|-|TRBJ2-3
TGTGCCAGCAGCTTAAGGGGGGCGGGGTTAACAGATACGCAGTATTTT
CASSLRGAGLTDTQYF
>13|TRBV12-3/TRBV12-4|-|many|TRBJ2-2
TGTGCCAGCAGTTTAAAGGGGACCGGGGAGCTGTTTTTT
CASSLKGTGELFF
>16|TRBV7-2|-|few|TRBJ1-4
TGTGCCAGCAGCGAACGCCCAGGGGTCCGCCATGAAAAACTGTTTTTT
CASSERPGVRHEKLFF
>15|TRBV7-9|-|-|TRBJ1-2
TGTGCCAGCAGCTTGTTTGGACAGAGCATGTATGGCTACACCTTC
CASSLFGQSMYGYTF
>19|TRBV10-3|TRBD2|many|TRBJ2-3
TGTGCCATCAGCCCCAAAGGGACTAGCGGGGGGGCCGGGACAGATACGCAGTATTTT
CAISPKGTSGGAGTDTQYF
>13|TRBV30|-|once|TRBJ2-1
TGTGCCTGGAGGATCAGCTCCTACAATGAGCAGTTCTTC
CAWRISSYNEQFF
>16|TRBV15|TRBD1|-|TRBJ2-7
TGTGCCACCAGCCCAAAACCGGGACAGCCCTCCTACGAGCAGTACTTC
CATSPKPGQPSYEQYF
>14|TRBV10-3|-|many|TRBJ1-2
TGTGCCACGCAAGACTCGGGGGTCCACTATGGCTACACCTTC
CATQDSGVHYGYTF
>14|TRBV20-1|TRBD1|-|TRBJ1-6
TGCAGTGCTAGTCAACAGGGGGCAAAATCACCCCTCCACTTT
CSASQQGAKSPLHF
>16|TRBV4-2|-|-|TRBJ1-2
TGTGCCAGCAGCCAAGATGCAGGGGAACTTGGGTATGGCTACACCTTC
CASSQDAGELGYGYTF
>12|TRBV10-3|-|many|TRBJ2-7
TGTGCCATCAGTGAAGGCAACTACGAGCAGTACTTC
CAISEGNYEQYF
>12|TRBV28|-|-|TRBJ2-3
TGTGCCATCAGTTCCTCCACAGATACGCAGTATTTT
CAISSSTDTQYF
>14|TRBV29-1|-|many|TRBJ2-3
TGCAGCGTTAAGAGACTCCTTGGCACAGATACGCAGTATTTT
CSVKRLLGTDTQYF
>8|TRBV29-1|-|-|TRBJ1-2
TGCAGCGTTGAGAGCTACACCTTC
CSVESYTF
>15|TRBV2|-|-|TRBJ2-3
TGTGCCAGCAGTGGGCTGTCTGTGGGCGGACCAGAGCAGTATTTT
CASSGLSVGGPEQYF
>14|TRBV30|-|-|TRBJ2-2
TGTGCCTGGCATCAAAGACCTGACCGGGGGGAGCTGTTTTTT
CAWHQRPDRGELFF
>14|TRBV27|TRBD2|-|TRBJ2-7
TGTGCCAGCAGTTTTAGCGGGGATGGCTACGAGCAGTACTTC
CASSFSGDGYEQYF
>14|TRBV7-8|TRBD2|-|TRBJ2-5
TGTGCCAGCAGCCCGAACGGACTAGCTGAGACCCAGTACTTC
CASSPNGLAETQYF
>14|TRBV6-1|-|few|TRBJ2-7
TGTGCCAGCCGGGGTTTAGCGAGCTCCTACGAGCAGTACTTC
CASRGLASSYEQYF
>19|TRBV6-2/TRBV6-3|-|few|TRBJ2-1
TGTGCCAGCAGTTACCTCGTTGTGGGCGAATGGTGGGGGCGTAATGAGCAGTTCTTC
CASSYLVVGEWWGRNEQFF
>12|TRBV20-1|TRBD1|-|TRBJ1-2
TGCAGTGCACCGGGACAGGGTCATGGCTACACCTTC
CSAPGQGHGYTF
>17|TRBV5-5|TRBD2|few|TRBJ2-7
TGTGCCAGCAGCTTGGCCGTAAGCGGGGGGAATTCCTACGAGCAGTACTTC
CASSLAVSGGNSYEQYF
>15|TRBV18|-|-|TRBJ2-5
TGTGCCAGCTCACCACCTACCGGGGCACAAGAGACCCAGTACTTC
CASSPPTGAQETQYF
>18|TRBV6-5|-|few|TRBJ2-2
TGTGCCAGCAGCCTTACTCCCCCCGGCGCAGCGAACACCGGGGAGCTGTTTTTT
CASSLTPPGAANTGELFF
>17|TRBV20-1|-|few|TRBJ2-1
TGCAGTGCTAGAGATCAATTGGGGCAGAGCTCCTACAATGAGCAGTTCTTC
CSARDQLGQSSYNEQFF
>15|TRBV15|TRBD1|-|TRBJ2-7
TGTGCCACCAGCAGGAATTTGGGACAGCCCTACGAGCAGTACTTC
CATSRNLGQPYEQYF
>11|TRBV12-3/TRBV12-4|-|-|TRBJ2-3
TGTGCCAGCAGTTTAGCGGCTACGCAGTATTTT
CASSLAATQYF
>15|TRBV20-1|TRBD2|many|TRBJ2-3
TGCAGTGCTAGGGGGGCTAGCGGGGGAATAGATACGCAGTATTTT
CSARGASGGIDTQYF
>12|TRBV20-1|-|-|TRBJ2-5
TGCAGTGCTAGAGGCGATCAAGAGACCCAGTACTTC
CSARGDQETQYF
>12|TRBV5-1|-|-|TRBJ2-3
TGCGCCAGCAGAGGGGTGACAGATACGCAGTATTTT
CASRGVTDTQYF
>16|TRBV4-1|TRBD2|few|TRBJ2-7
TGCGCCAGCAGCCAAGATGTCAGCGGGAGGGCCTACGAGCAGTACTTC
CASSQDVSGRAYEQYF
>19|TRBV5-1|-|-|TRBJ2-6
TGCGCCAGCAGCTTGGCTAGAGGCCTCGCGACTTCTGGGGCCAACGTCCTGACTTTC
CASSLARGLATSGANVLTF